The 16 T cell receptor beta chains presented below share a single source sample, sequenced in a study of T cells expressing NK-cell markers. TCRdb reworked the 5' RACE reads into one entry per CDR3 protein, no DNA. This repertoire comprises 500,000 to 700,000 distinct CDR3 sequences; its ten largest clones make up approximately 3.6%. Sequencing was done on a sample of blood T cells: a sorted CD56 or NKG2C T cell subset, CD4+ or CD8+ T cells, or bulk PBMC T cells (not recorded which). Every receptor here comes from a man between 18 and 29 years old in good health.

The chain links TRBV9 to TRBJ2-5; the TRBD1 assignment by TCRdb is unverifiable without DNA. This CDR3 has 16 residues. Germline V CDR1 and CDR2: SGDLS, YYNGEE. The CDR3 reads CASSVDDRGGQETQYF. The full variable domain, rest sourced from reference TRBV9 and TRBJ2-5, is DSGVTQTPKHLITATGQRVTLRCSPRSGDLSVYWYQQSLDQGLQFLIQYYNGEERAKGNILERFSAQQFPDLHSELNLSSLELGDSALYFCASSVDDRGGQETQYFGPGTRLLVL.

This chain uses TRBV6-4 with TRBJ2-1; TCRdb outputs TRBD1, but without DNA this stays unchecked. This CDR3 contains 16 residues. CDR1 and CDR2 (germline): MRHNA, SNTAGT. The CDR3: CASTGKGGSSYNEQFF.

The chain recombines TRBV27 with TRBJ2-5; the D call from TCRdb, TRBD2, cannot be confirmed without DNA. Germline CDR1 MNHEY, CDR2 SMNVEV (reference sequence). CDR3 size: 15 residues. The CDR3 reads CASTPLGGREETQYF.

The chain couples TRBV7-2 to TRBJ2-7; TCRdb lists TRBD1, though no DNA is available to test this call. This CDR3 has 14 residues. Germline V CDR1 and CDR2: SGHTA, FQGNSA. The CDR3 reads CASSLVPGDFEQYF.

The chain employs TRBV5-1 and TRBJ2-1; TCRdb names TRBD2, which stays unverified in the absence of DNA. Germline lookup yields CDR1 SGHRS and CDR2 YFSETQ. The CDR3 is made up of 17 amino acids. The CDR3 region is CASSAGGVISSYNEQFF.

The chain joins TRBV13 to TRBJ2-5; TCRdb outputs TRBD1, but without DNA this stays unchecked. The germline V gene encodes CDR1 PRHDT and CDR2 FYEKMQ (reference sequence). The CDR3 totals 13 residues. CDR3 loop: CASSSTPEETQYF.

The chain carries TRBV11-2 and TRBJ2-2; lacking DNA, the TRBD1 call made by TCRdb goes unchecked. CDR1 and CDR2 (germline): SGHAT, FQNNGV. The CDR3 length is 16 residues. The CDR3 sequence is CASSSPQGPNTGELFF.

The J gene is TRBJ2-1, the V gene TRBV7-6; TCRdb indicates TRBD1, and absent DNA this call remains unverified. Per the germline V gene, CDR1 is SGHVS and CDR2 is FNYEAQ. The CDR3 has 15 residues. CDR3 sequence: CASSLVWDTFNEQFF.

This chain connects TRBV14 to TRBJ2-5; TCRdb selects TRBD1, and the lack of DNA leaves this call unchecked. From germline, CDR1 is SGHDN and CDR2 FVKESK. The CDR3 consists of 13 residues. The CDR3: CASSPDRRATQYF.

The chain links TRBV20-1 to TRBJ2-1; the TCRdb call, TRBD2, lacks DNA for checking. CDR3 length: 14 residues. Per germline, CDR1 DFQATT and CDR2 SNEGSKA (reference sequence). CDR3 amino acids: CSARVGGGSNEQFF.

The J gene is TRBJ2-3, the V gene TRBV12-3 or TRBV12-4; the D gene TCRdb calls, TRBD1, cannot be checked with no DNA. The CDR3 is 16 residues long. CDR3 protein: CASSPGVGLITDTQYF.

The rearrangement joins TRBV10-3 to TRBJ1-4; no DNA is available, so the TRBD1 call from TCRdb remains unchecked. The CDR3 extends over 14 amino acids. Looked up from germline, CDR1 is ENHRY and CDR2 is SYGVKD. The CDR3 sequence is CAISEDRGPEKLFF.

V usage is TRBV5-1 and J usage is TRBJ1-1; the D call of TRBD1 rests on TCRdb alone, since no DNA is present to check it. Germline lookup yields CDR1 SGHRS and CDR2 YFSETQ. The CDR3 is 14 amino acids. The CDR3 protein is CASSPGTGRWEAFF.

The chain links TRBV6-1 to TRBJ1-5; TCRdb gives TRBD1 as the D gene, but with no DNA this cannot be confirmed. The CDR3 spans 16 residues. CDR1 and CDR2 from the germline V gene are MNHNS and SASEGT. CDR3 loop: CASSGGQGGSNQPQHF.

The V gene is TRBV10-3, the J gene TRBJ2-1; TCRdb names TRBD2, which stays unverified in the absence of DNA. This CDR3 contains 14 residues. Germline values: CDR1 ENHRY, CDR2 SYGVKD. CDR3 in amino acids: CAISGRETVYEQFF.

V usage is TRBV4-1 and J usage is TRBJ2-2. The CDR3 extends over 12 amino acids. Per the germline V gene, CDR1 is MGHRA and CDR2 is YSYEKL. CDR3 loop: CASSQVGGELFF.